This record covers a single T cell receptor delta chain. Which antigen it targets is not known. A far bigger clonotype differs at one base, so this is likely a read error. From the germline V gene, CDR1 is GEAIGNYY and CDR2 is EKD. Spanning cysteine to phenylalanine, the CDR3 consists of 14 amino acids. The only DNA kept is the CDR3, 42 bases in frame from the first base. V loses 3 bases of germline sequence and J loses 0 bases, and the interval between the two ends is 10 bases. This sample is part of a study of delta chains in infants with herpesvirus infections (dated by TCRdb to the early 2020s). Background for the entire study: From birth, the study prospectively followed a Ugandan infant birth cohort to characterize gammadelta T cell responses to primary cytomegalovirus (CMV) infection. Infant blood samples fell into approximate age groups of 1.5, 4, 8 and 12 months. Previously published Belgian fetal and cord blood gammadelta TCR data were added only for comparison and were not generated in this cohort. A public fetal Vdelta1/Vgamma8 gammadelta TCR clonotype was searched for in infants infected with CMV after birth. Using PBMC, gammadelta TCRs were sequenced for 15 to 20 CMV-infected infants, one of whom was congenitally infected, and for several CMV-uninfected infants who had enough sample available.

Library creation used RT-PCR. TCR cDNA was generated by reverse transcription of PBMC RNA with SuperScript II and gamma-chain- and delta-chain-specific primers. cDNA was purified with AMPure XP beads, amplified, and indexed with Illumina adapters using the Nextera XT Index Kit. Sequencing of gammadelta TCR libraries was carried out on an Illumina MiSeq using a V2 300-cycle kit. As for the authors' bioinformatics: Using MiXCR v2.1.12, CDR3 sequences were assembled, and reads were mapped onto D, J and V genes obtained from GenBank. VDJtools v1.2.1 was used to carry out repertoire analyses of the CDR3 clonotypes. Clone calls in TCRdb were regenerated from the public reads with CATT, after which identical DNA sequences shared one row. TCRdb's processing, not the authors' own work, is the source of the V and J calls. The sample profile shows around 960 delta-chain clones; approximately 40% of them were found once. Of the sample, 12% to 15% falls within the top ten clones.

Beyond this particular receptor, the publication reports: Of 18 CMV-infected infants, 4 carried the public Vdelta1 clonotype: the congenitally infected infant plus three who were infected postnatally before 120 days of age. Limitations noted by the authors included a small sample size and a lack of race- or environment-matched controls, because nearly all Ugandans acquire CMV before adulthood. Within Vdelta1 cells, the frequency of the public clonotype appeared to be inversely correlated with age at infection and to decay rapidly, seemingly not persisting past roughly two months. In CMV-uninfected infants, the public clonotype might still exist at levels below the detection limit. The public clonotype was detected only at the first time point after infection and was not found in uninfected infants or in infants infected after 120 days.

Infants were enrolled after their mothers, pregnant women receiving prenatal care in Kampala, Uganda, were recruited, and documentation of maternal HIV status was required. Families received weekly visits, and collection of infant clinical information, oral swabs and peripheral blood began at 6 weeks of age and continued every 4 months after that. Blood was drawn into heparin tubes, and PBMC were isolated via Ficoll-Paque density gradient centrifugation and then cryopreserved. The chain was built from TRDV2 and TRDJ1, and the D gene may be TRDD3, 5 bases matching. The receptor comes from a human donor who was a Ugandan infant, either HIV-exposed or HIV-unexposed (not recorded which). Sequenced here: peripheral blood, sampled at time point 1 of longitudinal follow-up. CDR3 loop: CACDVRGDTDKLIF. At the DNA level, the sequence is TGTGCCTGTGACGTACGGGGGGACACCGATAAACTCATCTTT.